This T cell receptor (beta chain) was found in a study of blood T cell repertoires in COVID-19. The wider study: T cells, B-cell-depleted T cells, or PBMCs provided the cDNA or gDNA that served as material.

TCRdb's copy holds only in-frame clones and misses some; the assay was immunoSEQ multiplex PCR. This sample has approximately 140,000 clones, with 65% to 80% found just once. The V segment lost 6 bases and the J segment 3 bases; nucleotides outside the gene matches: 0. This CDR3 region has 12 residues. The source of this sequence is a man between 45 and 60 years old with acute or convalescent COVID-19. The rearrangement links TRBV12-3 or TRBV12-4 to TRBJ1-1; 8 nucleotides agree with TRBD1. Sequencing input: peripheral blood. CDR3 region: CASRTGDTEAFF. In DNA form, the CDR3 reads TGTGCCAGCAGGACAGGGGACACTGAAGCTTTCTTT.